This entry lists 7 T cell receptor beta chains sequenced from one sample in a study of T cells in Graves' hyperthyroidism and ophthalmopathy. Amplified TCR beta CDR3 regions came from RNA transcripts. The HTBI primer set drove a first-round RT-PCR of the TCR CDR3. Using its own MiXCR run on the multiplex PCR reads, TCRdb lists one record per CDR3 protein. Here the sample spans around 240,000 distinct CDR3 sequences, more than 14% being singletons. The sequenced material came from blood. The receptors come from a woman between 35 and 50 years old with Graves' hyperthyroidism that later progressed to Graves' ophthalmopathy.

This clonotype was seen many times. The chain couples TRBV30 to TRBJ2-7, with TRBD2 identical over 11 bases. Germline loops: CDR1 GTSNPN, CDR2 SVGIG (reference sequence). The ends lost 1 base at V and 3 bases at J; junction bases unmatched: 5. This CDR3 is built from 15 residues. DNA for the CDR3: TGTGCCTGGAGTGCCCAGACTAGCGGGGTCTACGAGCAGTACTTC. Amino acids: CAWSAQTSGVYEQYF. The variable domain in full, with the rest retrieved from reference TRBV30 and TRBJ2-7, is SQTIHQWPATLVQPVGSPLSLECTVEGTSNPNLYWYRQAAGRGLQLLFYSVGIGQISSEVPQNLSASRPQDRQFILSSKKLLLSDSGFYLCAWSAQTSGVYEQYFGPGTRLTVT.

This clonotype has a count of ten or more. The chain couples TRBV28 to TRBJ2-1; 10 bases fit TRBD2. Germline V gene lookup returns CDR1 MDHEN and CDR2 SYDVKM. CDR3 length: 17 amino acids. V trimming: 6 bases; J trimming: 6 bases; junction bases outside the gene matches: 14. CDR3 sequence: CASSLGTSDIPTNEQFF. CDR3 coding DNA: TGTGCCAGCAGCCTCGGGACTAGCGACATCCCGACCAATGAGCAGTTCTTC. Filled out from reference TRBV28 and TRBJ2-1, the complete variable domain reads DVKVTQSSRYLVKRTGEKVFLECVQDMDHENMFWYRQDPGLGLRLIYFSYDVKMKEKGDIPEGYSVSREKKERFSLILESASTNQTSMYLCASSLGTSDIPTNEQFFGPGTRLTVL.

This clonotype has a count of ten or more. This chain joins TRBV5-1 and TRBJ2-5; D is unclear. This CDR3 spans 15 amino acids. V was pared by 1 base and J by 2 bases, with 12 bases between. Germline V lookup: CDR1 SGHRS, CDR2 YFSETQ. The CDR3 bases are TGCGCCAGCAGCTTGTCCGTTTTTGGGCAAGAGACCCAGTACTTC. Protein sequence: CASSLSVFGQETQYF.

V usage is TRBV20-1 and J usage is TRBJ1-6; 9 bases fit TRBD1. Germline V gene data show CDR1 as DFQATT and CDR2 as SNEGSKA (reference sequence). The ends lost 6 bases at V and 5 bases at J; junction bases unmatched: 8. The CDR3 has 15 residues. CDR3 DNA: TGCAGTGCACGACAGGGGGGGCAGAATAATTCACCCCTCCACTTT. It translates to CSARQGGQNNSPLHF.

This clonotype was recorded many times. The chain's CDR3 is CATSDLQPGAGELFF. CDR3 DNA: TGTGCCACCAGTGATTTGCAGCCCGGGGCCGGGGAGCTGTTTTTT. The genes are TRBV24-1 and TRBJ2-2; TRBD2 might be the D (5 bases). CDR3 length: 15 amino acids. V was cut by 0 bases and J by 6 bases, with 10 bases left in between. Per germline, CDR1 KGHDR and CDR2 SFDVKD.

Ten or more counts support this clonotype. The genes are TRBV29-1 and TRBJ2-2; no clear D gene. The CDR3 length is 13 residues. Germline V gives CDR1 SQVTM, CDR2 ANQGSEA. Between the trimmed V and J ends, which lost 6 bases and 2 bases, there was a span of 10 bases. The CDR3, as DNA: TGCAGCGTGCGCCAGGTTAACACCGGGGAGCTGTTTTTT. This codes for CSVRQVNTGELFF.

The CDR3, as DNA: TGCGCCAGCAGCTTGGCTGCGGGAGGGCCGACATATAGCACAGATACGCAGTATTTT. This gives the protein CASSLAAGGPTYSTDTQYF. The rearrangement links TRBV5-1 to TRBJ2-3; TRBD2 matches at 9 bases. In germline, CDR1 is SGHRS, CDR2 YFSETQ. The V gene end was trimmed by 0 bases and the J gene end by 0 bases; junction bases not matched to a gene: 11. This CDR3 has 19 amino acids.